What follows describes a single TCR beta chain. This specimen belongs to a study of T cells in Graves' hyperthyroidism and ophthalmopathy. TCR beta CDR3 regions were amplified from RNA. The HTBI primer set drove a first-round RT-PCR of the TCR CDR3. TCRdb used MiXCR to reprocess the multiplex PCR reads, holding one entry per CDR3 protein. The repertoire holds around 600,000 distinct CDR3 sequences, with 45% as singletons. Germline CDR1 reads MRHNA; CDR2 reads SNTAGT. The CDR3 extends over 17 amino acids. Trimming took off 2 bases at V and 10 bases at J, with 21 bases between the two ends. V usage is TRBV6-4 and J usage is TRBJ1-6; TRBD1 might be the D (6 bases). The sequence was obtained from an adult man with Graves' disease, either hyperthyroidism or ophthalmopathy (not recorded which). The source material was peripheral blood or thyroid tissue (not recorded which). The CDR3 region is CASSDRGGASWASPLHF. In nucleotides, the CDR3 is TGTGCCAGCAGTGACCGGGGGGGCGCGTCATGGGCCTCACCCCTCCACTTT.